Listed below are T cell receptor beta chains from one sample, sequenced in a study of blood T cell repertoires in COVID-19. Sequencing used immunoSEQ multiplex PCR; TCRdb keeps in-frame clones, though not all of them. The profile shows around 250,000 clones, about 91% of them singletons. Sequenced material: PBMCs or T cells enriched from blood (not recorded which). The receptors come from a middle-aged woman with acute COVID-19. Both conserved end residues are part of each CDR3. The D gene is left open where the match is weak. The listing skips clone size in some rows; elsewhere it reads once, few, many or a size class.

v_call: TRBV19
clone_size: -
d_call: TRBD1
j_call: TRBJ1-6
cdr3_aa: CASSPTRMTGGDNSPLHF
cdr3_nt: TGTGCCAGTAGCCCAACGCGGATGACAGGGGGCGATAATTCACCCCTCCACTTT

v_call: TRBV4-3
clone_size: -
d_call: -
j_call: TRBJ2-2
cdr3_aa: CASSQVMAAGNTGELFF
cdr3_nt: TGCGCCAGCAGCCAAGTTATGGCAGCGGGTAACACCGGGGAGCTGTTTTTT

v_call: TRBV30
clone_size: -
d_call: -
j_call: TRBJ2-1
cdr3_aa: CAWSVSRGIEQFF
cdr3_nt: TGTGCCTGGAGTGTTTCAAGGGGAATTGAGCAGTTCTTC

v_call: TRBV29-1
clone_size: -
d_call: TRBD2
j_call: TRBJ2-2
cdr3_aa: CSVAWGGGELFF
cdr3_nt: TGCAGCGTCGCCTGGGGGGGCGGGGAGCTGTTTTTT

v_call: TRBV2
clone_size: -
d_call: -
j_call: TRBJ1-5
cdr3_aa: CASSHPLGQGNQPQHF
cdr3_nt: TGTGCCAGCAGTCATCCCCTGGGCCAGGGCAATCAGCCCCAGCATTTT

v_call: TRBV9
clone_size: -
d_call: TRBD1
j_call: TRBJ1-6
cdr3_aa: CASSVGQGARDNSPLHF
cdr3_nt: TGTGCCAGCAGCGTGGGACAGGGGGCAAGGGATAATTCACCCCTCCACTTT

v_call: TRBV11-3
clone_size: few
d_call: -
j_call: TRBJ1-1
cdr3_aa: CASSLRGYTEAFF
cdr3_nt: TGTGCCAGCAGCTTACGAGGATACACTGAAGCTTTCTTT

v_call: TRBV5-1
clone_size: -
d_call: -
j_call: TRBJ1-1
cdr3_aa: CASSRGGAVNTEAFF
cdr3_nt: TGCGCCAGCAGCCGGGGGGGTGCGGTGAACACTGAAGCTTTCTTT

v_call: TRBV27
clone_size: once
d_call: -
j_call: TRBJ1-1
cdr3_aa: CASSISGNTEAFF
cdr3_nt: TGTGCCAGCAGTATCTCAGGAAACACTGAAGCTTTCTTT

v_call: TRBV7-9
clone_size: -
d_call: -
j_call: TRBJ1-4
cdr3_aa: CASSSGSANEKLFF
cdr3_nt: TGTGCCAGCAGCTCAGGGTCGGCTAATGAAAAACTGTTTTTT

v_call: TRBV10-1
clone_size: -
d_call: -
j_call: TRBJ1-6
cdr3_aa: CASARARGSPLHF
cdr3_nt: TGCGCCAGCGCCCGAGCCCGGGGTTCACCCCTCCACTTT

v_call: TRBV6-2/TRBV6-3
clone_size: -
d_call: TRBD2
j_call: TRBJ2-3
cdr3_aa: CASSYSREGGTDTQYF
cdr3_nt: TGTGCCAGCAGTTACTCCCGGGAGGGGGGCACAGATACGCAGTATTTT

v_call: TRBV11-2
clone_size: few
d_call: TRBD1
j_call: TRBJ2-7
cdr3_aa: CASSSGWGQGYEQYF
cdr3_nt: TGTGCCAGCAGCTCTGGCTGGGGACAGGGCTACGAGCAGTACTTC

v_call: TRBV27
clone_size: -
d_call: TRBD1
j_call: TRBJ1-6
cdr3_aa: CASSRQGLYNSPLHF
cdr3_nt: TGTGCCAGCAGTCGACAGGGGCTCTATAATTCACCCCTCCACTTT

v_call: TRBV6-2/TRBV6-3
clone_size: -
d_call: -
j_call: TRBJ1-3
cdr3_aa: CASSYSQGSSGNTIYF
cdr3_nt: TGTGCCAGCAGTTACTCTCAGGGGAGCTCTGGAAACACCATATATTTT

v_call: TRBV6-5
clone_size: -
d_call: TRBD1
j_call: TRBJ2-5
cdr3_aa: CASSYSGQTIRETQYF
cdr3_nt: TGTGCCAGCAGTTACTCGGGACAGACCATAAGGGAGACCCAGTACTTC

v_call: TRBV12-5
clone_size: -
d_call: TRBD1
j_call: TRBJ1-1
cdr3_aa: CASGRGQGPYQNTEAFF
cdr3_nt: TGTGCTAGTGGTAGGGGACAGGGGCCCTACCAGAACACTGAAGCTTTCTTT

v_call: TRBV18
clone_size: -
d_call: -
j_call: TRBJ2-1
cdr3_aa: CASSPRDNEQFF
cdr3_nt: TGTGCCAGCTCACCAAGAGACAATGAGCAGTTCTTC

v_call: TRBV2
clone_size: -
d_call: TRBD1
j_call: TRBJ2-5
cdr3_aa: CASSADREETQYF
cdr3_nt: TGTGCCAGCAGTGCGGACAGGGAAGAGACCCAGTACTTC

v_call: TRBV7-9
clone_size: -
d_call: TRBD2
j_call: TRBJ2-4
cdr3_aa: CASSRLAGRDIQYF
cdr3_nt: TGTGCCAGCAGCCGACTAGCGGGACGGGACATTCAGTACTTC

v_call: TRBV7-8
clone_size: -
d_call: -
j_call: TRBJ2-5
cdr3_aa: CASSRSQETQYF
cdr3_nt: TGTGCCAGCAGCCGGTCTCAAGAGACCCAGTACTTC

v_call: TRBV27
clone_size: -
d_call: -
j_call: TRBJ1-5
cdr3_aa: CASSFGAGPNQPQHF
cdr3_nt: TGTGCCAGCAGTTTTGGGGCAGGGCCAAATCAGCCCCAGCATTTT

v_call: TRBV10-3
clone_size: -
d_call: TRBD2
j_call: TRBJ2-1
cdr3_aa: CATASALAVYNEQFF
cdr3_nt: TGTGCCACCGCCTCCGCCCTAGCGGTCTACAATGAGCAGTTCTTC

v_call: TRBV9
clone_size: -
d_call: TRBD1
j_call: TRBJ1-1
cdr3_aa: CASSVGDRGSNTEAFF
cdr3_nt: TGTGCCAGCAGCGTAGGGGACAGGGGATCGAACACTGAAGCTTTCTTT

v_call: TRBV28
clone_size: -
d_call: -
j_call: TRBJ2-7
cdr3_aa: CASSKREQYF
cdr3_nt: TGTGCCAGCAGTAAGAGAGAGCAGTACTTC